Sequencing of this T cell receptor beta chain was carried out in a study of T cell responses to AZD1222 COVID-19 vaccine. Study-wide results and caveats: Unmutated regions of variants are reportedly targeted by nearly half of spike-specific TCRs.

V was clipped by 10 bases and J by 1 base, with 15 bases between them. Germline V lookup: CDR1 SEHNR, CDR2 FQNEAQ (reference sequence). CDR3 length equals 14 residues. For this clone: Its target is not known.

Repertoires were generated with immunoSEQ multiplex PCR, while TCRdb's copy carries only in-frame clones and drops some. The sample records around 87,000 clones, approximately 90% being singletons. The chain links TRBV7-9 to TRBJ2-3; perhaps TRBD2 as D (5 bases). The specimen was peripheral blood, collected on day 0 of AZD1222 vaccination. The clonotype was recovered from an adult in good health. The DNA for the CDR3 is TGTGCCACCCCGGGGAGCGGACGCACAGATACGCAGTATTTT. This gives the protein CATPGSGRTDTQYF.